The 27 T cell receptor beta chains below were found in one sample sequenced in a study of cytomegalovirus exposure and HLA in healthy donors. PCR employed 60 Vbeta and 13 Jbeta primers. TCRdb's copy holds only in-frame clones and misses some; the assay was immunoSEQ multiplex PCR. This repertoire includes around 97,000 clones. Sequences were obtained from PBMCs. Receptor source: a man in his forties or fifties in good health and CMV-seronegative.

The chain's CDR3 is CASSRSSGSSYNEQFF. The CDR3 nucleotides are TGTGCCAGCAGTCGCTCTAGCGGGAGCTCCTACAATGAGCAGTTCTTC. The rearrangement joins TRBV27 to TRBJ2-1; TRBD2 matches 10 bases. The CDR3 has 16 residues. V was clipped by 5 bases and J by 0 bases; unmatched bases: 4. CDR1 and CDR2 from the germline V gene are MNHEY and SMNVEV (reference sequence).

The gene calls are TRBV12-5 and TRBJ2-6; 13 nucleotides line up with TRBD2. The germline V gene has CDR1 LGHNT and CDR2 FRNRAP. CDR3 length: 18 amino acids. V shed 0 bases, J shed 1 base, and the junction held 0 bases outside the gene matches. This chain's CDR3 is CASGLVLAGGSGANVLTF. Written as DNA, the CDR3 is TGTGCTAGTGGTTTGGTACTAGCGGGAGGGTCTGGGGCCAACGTCCTGACTTTC.

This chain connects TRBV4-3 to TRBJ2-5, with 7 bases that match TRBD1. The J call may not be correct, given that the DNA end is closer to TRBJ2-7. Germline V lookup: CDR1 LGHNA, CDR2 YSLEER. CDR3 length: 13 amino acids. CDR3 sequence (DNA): TGCGCCAGCTCGACAGGGACACGCTACGAGCAGTACTTC. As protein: CASSTGTRYEQYF.

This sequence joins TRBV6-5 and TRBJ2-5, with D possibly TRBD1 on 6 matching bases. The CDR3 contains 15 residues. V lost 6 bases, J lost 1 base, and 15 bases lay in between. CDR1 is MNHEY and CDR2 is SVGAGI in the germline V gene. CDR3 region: CASRKTGTLQETQYF. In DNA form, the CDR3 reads TGTGCCAGCAGAAAGACCGGGACACTCCAAGAGACCCAGTACTTC.

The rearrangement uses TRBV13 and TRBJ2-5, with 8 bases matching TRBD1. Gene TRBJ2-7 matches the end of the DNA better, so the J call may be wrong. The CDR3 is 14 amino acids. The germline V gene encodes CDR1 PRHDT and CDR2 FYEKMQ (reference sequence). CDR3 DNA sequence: TGTGCCAGCAGCTTAGCCGACAGGGGTTACGAGCAGTACTTC. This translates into CASSLADRGYEQYF.

The DNA of the CDR3 is TGTGCCAGCAGCTCGGGGGGCCAAGATACGCAGTATTTT. Translating it yields CASSSGGQDTQYF. The genes are TRBV7-2 and TRBJ2-3, with a possible D match to TRBD2 (7 bases). The CDR3 totals 13 residues. V shed 4 bases and J shed 5 bases, with 10 bases lying between them. Germline loops: CDR1 SGHTA, CDR2 FQGNSA.

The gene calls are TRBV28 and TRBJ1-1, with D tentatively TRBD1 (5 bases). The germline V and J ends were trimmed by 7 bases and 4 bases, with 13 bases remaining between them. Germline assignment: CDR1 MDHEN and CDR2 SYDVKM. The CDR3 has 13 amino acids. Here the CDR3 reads CASMGGGTTEAFF. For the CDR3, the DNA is TGTGCCAGCATGGGTGGGGGGACCACTGAAGCTTTCTTT.

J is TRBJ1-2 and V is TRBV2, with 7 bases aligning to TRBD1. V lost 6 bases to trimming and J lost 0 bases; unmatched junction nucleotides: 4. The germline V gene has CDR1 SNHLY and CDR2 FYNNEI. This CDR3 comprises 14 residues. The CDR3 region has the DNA TGTGCCAGCAGCGACGGGACAGCTAACTATGGCTACACCTTC. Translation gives CASSDGTANYGYTF.

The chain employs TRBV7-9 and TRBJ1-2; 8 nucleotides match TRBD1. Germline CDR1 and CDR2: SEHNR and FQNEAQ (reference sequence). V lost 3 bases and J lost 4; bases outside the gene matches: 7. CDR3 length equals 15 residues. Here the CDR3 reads CASSLSQGARYGYTF. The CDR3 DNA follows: TGTGCCAGCAGCTTGAGCCAGGGGGCACGCTATGGCTACACCTTC. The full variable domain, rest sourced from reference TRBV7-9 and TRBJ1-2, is DTGVSQNPRHKITKRGQNVTFRCDPISEHNRLYWYRQTLGQGPEFLTYFQNEAQLEKSRLLSDRFSAERPKGSFSTLEIQRTEQGDSAMYLCASSLSQGARYGYTFGSGTRLTVV.

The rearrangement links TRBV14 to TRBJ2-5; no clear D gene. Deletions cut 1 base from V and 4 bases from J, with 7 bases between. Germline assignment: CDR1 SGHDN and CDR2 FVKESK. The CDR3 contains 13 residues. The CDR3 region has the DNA TGTGCCAGCAGCCAAGTGGCCGTAGAGACCCAGTACTTC. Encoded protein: CASSQVAVETQYF.

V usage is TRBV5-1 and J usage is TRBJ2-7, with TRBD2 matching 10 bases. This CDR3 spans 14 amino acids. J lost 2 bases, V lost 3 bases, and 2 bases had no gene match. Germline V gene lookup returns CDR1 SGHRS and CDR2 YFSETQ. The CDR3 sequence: CASSWTSGTYEQYF. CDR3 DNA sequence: TGCGCCAGCAGCTGGACTAGCGGCACCTACGAGCAGTACTTC.

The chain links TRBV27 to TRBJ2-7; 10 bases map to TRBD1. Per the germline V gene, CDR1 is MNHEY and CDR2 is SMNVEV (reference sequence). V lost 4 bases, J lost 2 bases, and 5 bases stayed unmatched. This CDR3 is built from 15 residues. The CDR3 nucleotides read TGTGCCAGCAGTTGGACCGGACAGGGGGCCTACGAGCAGTACTTC. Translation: CASSWTGQGAYEQYF.

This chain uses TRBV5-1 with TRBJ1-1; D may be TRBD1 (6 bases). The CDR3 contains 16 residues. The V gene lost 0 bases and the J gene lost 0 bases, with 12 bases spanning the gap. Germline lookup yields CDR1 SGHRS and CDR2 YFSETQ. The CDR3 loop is CASSLGADSMNTEAFF. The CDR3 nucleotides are TGCGCCAGCAGCTTGGGGGCGGACAGCATGAACACTGAAGCTTTCTTT.

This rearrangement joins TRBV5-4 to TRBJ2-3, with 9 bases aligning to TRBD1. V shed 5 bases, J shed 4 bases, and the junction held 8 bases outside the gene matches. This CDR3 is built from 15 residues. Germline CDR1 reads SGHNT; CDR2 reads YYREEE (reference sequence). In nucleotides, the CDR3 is TGTGCCAGCAGGGCCGGGACAGGGAGCCCAGATACGCAGTATTTT. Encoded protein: CASRAGTGSPDTQYF. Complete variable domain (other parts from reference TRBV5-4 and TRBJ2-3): ETGVTQSPTHLIKTRGQQVTLRCSSQSGHNTVSWYQQALGQGPQFIFQYYREEENGRGNFPPRFSGLQFPNYSSELNVNALELDDSALYLCASRAGTGSPDTQYFGPGTRLTVL.

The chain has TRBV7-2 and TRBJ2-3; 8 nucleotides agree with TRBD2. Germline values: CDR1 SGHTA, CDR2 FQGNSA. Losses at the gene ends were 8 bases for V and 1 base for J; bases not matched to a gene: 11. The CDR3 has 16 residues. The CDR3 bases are TGTGCCAGCCTTACGGGCGGAGCGGGGGGCACAGATACGCAGTATTTT. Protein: CASLTGGAGGTDTQYF.

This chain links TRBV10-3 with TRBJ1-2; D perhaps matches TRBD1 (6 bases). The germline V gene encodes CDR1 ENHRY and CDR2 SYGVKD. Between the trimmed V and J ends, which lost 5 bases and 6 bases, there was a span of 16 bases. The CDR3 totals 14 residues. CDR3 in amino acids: CAISRDTEFDGYTF. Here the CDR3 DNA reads TGTGCCATCAGTCGGGACACGGAATTCGATGGCTACACCTTC.

For the CDR3, the DNA is TGTGCCAGCAGCGTCCAGACTAGCGGGAGGGCCTTTGAGCAGTTCTTC. Protein: CASSVQTSGRAFEQFF. The chain links TRBV7-9 to TRBJ2-1; 14 bases align to TRBD2. CDR3 length: 16 residues. Germline CDR1 SEHNR, CDR2 FQNEAQ (reference sequence). Trimming at V came to 5 bases and at J to 9 bases, leaving 9 bases not matched to a gene. The full variable domain, rest sourced from reference TRBV7-9 and TRBJ2-1, is DTGVSQNPRHKITKRGQNVTFRCDPISEHNRLYWYRQTLGQGPEFLTYFQNEAQLEKSRLLSDRFSAERPKGSFSTLEIQRTEQGDSAMYLCASSVQTSGRAFEQFFGPGTRLTVL.

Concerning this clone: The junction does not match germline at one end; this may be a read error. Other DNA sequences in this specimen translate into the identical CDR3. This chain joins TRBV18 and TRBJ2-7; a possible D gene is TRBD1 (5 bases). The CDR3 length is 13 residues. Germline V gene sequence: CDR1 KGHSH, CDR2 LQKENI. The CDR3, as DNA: TGTGCCAGCTCACAGGGGTCCTCCTACGAGCAGTACTTT. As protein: CASSQGSSYEQYF.

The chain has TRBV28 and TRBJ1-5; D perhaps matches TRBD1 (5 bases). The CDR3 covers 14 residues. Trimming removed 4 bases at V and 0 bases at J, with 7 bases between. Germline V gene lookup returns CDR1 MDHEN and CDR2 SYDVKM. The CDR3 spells CASSSGGSNQPQHF. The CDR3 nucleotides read TGTGCCAGCAGTTCGGGGGGTAGCAATCAGCCCCAGCATTTT.

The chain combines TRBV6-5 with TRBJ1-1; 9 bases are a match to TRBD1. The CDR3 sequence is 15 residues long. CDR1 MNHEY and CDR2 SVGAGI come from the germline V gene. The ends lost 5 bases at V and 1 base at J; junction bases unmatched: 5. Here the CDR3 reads CASSAGGQGNTEAFF. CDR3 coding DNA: TGTGCCAGCAGTGCAGGGGGACAGGGGAACACTGAAGCTTTCTTT.

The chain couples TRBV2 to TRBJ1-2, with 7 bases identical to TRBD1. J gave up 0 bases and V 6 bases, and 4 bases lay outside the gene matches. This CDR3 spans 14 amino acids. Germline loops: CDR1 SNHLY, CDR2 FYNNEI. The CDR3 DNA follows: TGTGCCAGCAGCCTGGACAGGACTAACTATGGCTACACCTTC. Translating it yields CASSLDRTNYGYTF.

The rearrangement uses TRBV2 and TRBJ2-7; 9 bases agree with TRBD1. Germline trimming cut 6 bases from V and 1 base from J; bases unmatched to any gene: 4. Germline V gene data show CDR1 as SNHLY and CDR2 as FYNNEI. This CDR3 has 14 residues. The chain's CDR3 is CASSRDRVSYEQYF. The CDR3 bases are TGTGCCAGCAGCCGGGACAGGGTATCCTACGAGCAGTACTTC.

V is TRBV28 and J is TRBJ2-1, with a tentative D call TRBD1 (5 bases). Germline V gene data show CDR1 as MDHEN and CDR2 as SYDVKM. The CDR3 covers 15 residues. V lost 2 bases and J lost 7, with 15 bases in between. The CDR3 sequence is CASSLPGLQGNEQFF. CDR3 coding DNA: TGTGCCAGCAGTTTACCGGGTCTCCAGGGAAATGAGCAGTTCTTC.

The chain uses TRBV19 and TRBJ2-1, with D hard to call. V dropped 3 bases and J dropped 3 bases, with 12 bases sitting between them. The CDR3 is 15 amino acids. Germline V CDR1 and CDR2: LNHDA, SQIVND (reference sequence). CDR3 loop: CASSIASILYNEQFF. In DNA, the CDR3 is TGTGCCAGTAGTATCGCTAGTATTCTCTACAATGAGCAGTTCTTC.

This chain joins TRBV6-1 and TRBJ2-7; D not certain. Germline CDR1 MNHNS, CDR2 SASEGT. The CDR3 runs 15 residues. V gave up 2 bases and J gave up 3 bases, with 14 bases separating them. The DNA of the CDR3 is TGTGCCAGCAGTGAATCCCCATTAGACATCTACGAGCAGTACTTC. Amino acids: CASSESPLDIYEQYF.

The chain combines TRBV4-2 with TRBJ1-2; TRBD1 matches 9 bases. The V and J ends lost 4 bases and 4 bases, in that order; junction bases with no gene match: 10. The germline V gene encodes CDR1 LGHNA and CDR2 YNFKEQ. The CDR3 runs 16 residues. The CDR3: CASSPSGTGFSYGYTF. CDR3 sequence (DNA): TGTGCCAGCAGCCCCTCTGGGACAGGGTTTAGCTATGGCTACACCTTC.

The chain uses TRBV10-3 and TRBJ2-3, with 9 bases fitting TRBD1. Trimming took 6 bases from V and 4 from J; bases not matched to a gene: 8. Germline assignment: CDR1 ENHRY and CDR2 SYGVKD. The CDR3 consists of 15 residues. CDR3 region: CAISSGTGSADTQYF. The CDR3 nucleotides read TGTGCCATCAGCTCCGGGACAGGGTCGGCAGATACGCAGTATTTT.